These 27 T cell receptor beta chains came from one sample sequenced in a study of vaccination and CD4 T cells after COVID-19. Sample time point: late sampling 161 to 241 days after vaccination in three convalescent patients. TCRdb redid the calling of the PCR reads with MiXCR, one entry per CDR3 protein. The sample includes some 29,000 distinct CDR3 sequences, approximately 51% of them seen just once. Sequencing used CD4+ T cells from blood, obtained about 7 months after SARS-CoV-2 vaccination. These receptor sequences come from a human donor who had recovered from COVID-19.

The chain couples TRBV20-1 to TRBJ2-1; 7 bases fit TRBD2. CDR1 and CDR2 (germline): DFQATT, SNEGSKA (reference sequence). Germline trimming cut 3 bases from V and 8 bases from J; bases unmatched to any gene: 13. This CDR3 spans 15 amino acids. The CDR3 coding sequence is TGCAGTGCTAGGACCGGGACTACCTCAGTCGATGAGCAGTTCTTC. Translation: CSARTGTTSVDEQFF.

V gene TRBV19 combines with J gene TRBJ2-7, with 8 bases that match TRBD2. With V trimmed by 5 bases and J by 4 bases, 7 bases remained unmatched. The V gene's germline CDR1 is LNHDA and CDR2 SQIVND (reference sequence). The CDR3 is 14 residues long. The CDR3, as DNA: TGTGCCAGTAGTGCCAGCGGGAGTCTTTACGAGCAGTACTTC. Protein sequence: CASSASGSLYEQYF.

This clonotype came up a few times. The chain couples TRBV7-6 to TRBJ1-6, with 12 nucleotides matching TRBD1. CDR3 length: 19 amino acids. V gave up 5 bases and J gave up 7 bases; unmatched junction bases: 15. Germline loops: CDR1 SGHVS, CDR2 FNYEAQ. The CDR3 DNA sequence: TGTGCCAGCAGCGACTATTCCTACCGGGACAGGGGGCGGAATTCACCCCTCCACTTT. As protein: CASSDYSYRDRGRNSPLHF.

In its sample, this clonotype was seen a few times. V is TRBV19 and J is TRBJ1-2; D possibly corresponds to TRBD1 (5 bases). V dropped 1 base and J dropped 8 bases, with 23 bases sitting between them. Germline V gene sequence: CDR1 LNHDA, CDR2 SQIVND (reference sequence). The length of the CDR3 is 17 residues. Written as DNA, the CDR3 is TGTGCCAGTAGTATAGTCCATCAGGGAGGGCCGACGGTCGGCTACACCTTC. It yields the protein CASSIVHQGGPTVGYTF.

This rearrangement joins TRBV11-3 to TRBJ2-3; D gene unclear. V lost 6 bases to trimming and J lost 6 bases, with 16 bases between them. CDR1 is SGHNT and CDR2 is YENEEA in the germline V gene. This CDR3 has 14 amino acids. CDR3 amino acids: CASSFSSSPDTQYF. As DNA, the CDR3 is TGTGCCAGCAGTTTTTCCTCCTCACCCGATACGCAGTATTTT.

This sequence joins TRBV7-9 and TRBJ2-7; D unresolved. The CDR3 length is 14 residues. The germline CDR1 and CDR2 sequences are SEHNR and FQNEAQ (reference sequence). The V end lost 5 bases, the J end lost 2 bases, and 13 bases lay between the germline ends. The CDR3 DNA sequence: TGTGCCAGCAGCCCATTCACGGGTACCTACGAGCAGTACTTC. Amino acid sequence: CASSPFTGTYEQYF.

The chain has TRBV20-1 and TRBJ2-3; 8 nucleotides match TRBD2. Germline lookup yields CDR1 DFQATT and CDR2 SNEGSKA (reference sequence). The CDR3 has 16 amino acids. V lost 0 bases and J lost 1; bases outside the gene matches: 6. DNA of the CDR3: TGCAGTGCTAGAGATTTGAATAGCGGGGGCACAGATACGCAGTATTTT. This encodes CSARDLNSGGTDTQYF.

This chain uses TRBV20-1 with TRBJ1-1; D remains unclear. The CDR3 runs to 14 residues. The germline V gene has CDR1 DFQATT and CDR2 SNEGSKA (reference sequence). The V end lost 0 bases, the J end lost 0 bases, and 8 bases lay between the germline ends. The CDR3 region is CSARDPHMNTEAFF. Here the CDR3 DNA reads TGCAGTGCTAGAGATCCCCACATGAACACTGAAGCTTTCTTT.

This clonotype was found a few times. The chain couples TRBV27 to TRBJ1-6; perhaps TRBD1 as D (6 bases). Trimming pared 3 bases from V and 6 bases from J, leaving 12 bases between. Germline CDR1 is MNHEY and CDR2 is SMNVEV (reference sequence). This CDR3 has 15 amino acids. The CDR3 DNA reads as TGTGCCAGCAGTTTTAACCCAGGGGTTAATTCACCCCTCCACTTT. Translation: CASSFNPGVNSPLHF.

This clonotype has only a few counts. The rearrangement links TRBV7-2 to TRBJ2-3; TRBD1 aligns across 9 bases. The CDR3 consists of 14 residues. V lost 3 bases and J lost 7; bases outside the gene matches: 5. The germline gives CDR1 SGHTA, CDR2 FQGNSA. CDR3: CASSFDRGMNTQYF. DNA of the CDR3: TGTGCCAGCAGCTTTGACAGGGGGATGAATACGCAGTATTTT.

The V and J genes are TRBV19 and TRBJ2-7; a possible D gene is TRBD2 (6 bases). In germline, CDR1 is LNHDA, CDR2 SQIVND (reference sequence). With 8 bases removed from V and 1 base from J, the gap between germline ends came to 15 bases. The CDR3 is made up of 14 amino acids. CDR3 in DNA: TGTGCCAGTGGAAAATCCGCGGGATCCTACGAGCAGTACTTC. It encodes CASGKSAGSYEQYF.

This clonotype was observed once. The chain combines TRBV20-1 with TRBJ2-7; 10 positions match TRBD2. Unmatched junction bases numbered 10, after V lost 4 bases and J lost 4 bases. There are 15 residues in the CDR3. The germline V gene encodes CDR1 DFQATT and CDR2 SNEGSKA (reference sequence). CDR3 sequence reads: CSAIHTSGTSYEQYF. The DNA for the CDR3 is TGCAGTGCTATCCATACTAGCGGGACGTCTTACGAGCAGTACTTC.

The genes are TRBV2 and TRBJ2-5; 7 bases fit TRBD1. With 6 bases clipped from V and 2 bases from J, the junction kept 3 bases outside the gene matches. The CDR3 runs to 13 residues. Per germline, CDR1 SNHLY and CDR2 FYNNEI. The CDR3 here is CASSDRVQETQYF. The CDR3 nucleotides are TGTGCCAGCAGCGACAGGGTTCAAGAGACCCAGTACTTC.

This clonotype came up a few times. The V and J genes are TRBV29-1 and TRBJ1-2; 7 bases agree with TRBD1. This CDR3 has 15 residues. The ends lost 6 bases at V and 4 bases at J; junction bases unmatched: 14. Per germline, CDR1 SQVTM and CDR2 ANQGSEA. The CDR3 is CSVQSTGWGFYGYTF. DNA of the CDR3: TGCAGCGTGCAATCGACAGGGTGGGGATTCTATGGCTACACCTTC.

This clonotype was counted only a few times. The chain joins TRBV27 to TRBJ1-6; 7 bases map to TRBD1. This CDR3 comprises 18 residues. The trim removed 4 bases at V and 4 bases at J, leaving 13 bases unmatched. Germline V gives CDR1 MNHEY, CDR2 SMNVEV (reference sequence). Here the CDR3 reads CASSSPMRTGGYNSPLHF. CDR3 coding DNA: TGTGCCAGCAGTTCACCTATGCGGACAGGTGGATATAATTCACCCCTCCACTTT.

This clonotype counts as medium-sized. V gene TRBV20-1 combines with J gene TRBJ1-1; 7 positions agree with TRBD1. In germline, CDR1 is DFQATT, CDR2 SNEGSKA (reference sequence). Unmatched junction bases numbered 4, after V lost 6 bases and J lost 0 bases. The CDR3 extends over 13 amino acids. CDR3 coding DNA: TGCAGTGCGTTGGGACAGATGAACACTGAAGCTTTCTTT. It translates to CSALGQMNTEAFF.

Regarding this clonotype: One end of the junction varies from germline; a read error may be responsible. The genes are TRBV29-1 and TRBJ2-1; 7 bases agree with TRBD2. The CDR3 has 15 amino acids. Germline V lookup: CDR1 SQVTM, CDR2 ANQGSEA. The CDR3 sequence is CSLTPSGISHNEQFF. DNA for the CDR3: TGCAGCCTGACACCGAGCGGGATCTCCCACAATGAGCAGTTCTTC.

Only a few counts were recorded for this clonotype. J is TRBJ2-1 and V is TRBV12-3 or TRBV12-4, with 10 bases fitting TRBD2. V trimming: 8 bases; J trimming: 7 bases; junction bases outside the gene matches: 5. This CDR3 is 13 amino acids long. This CDR3 reads CASREREGNEQFF. Written as DNA, the CDR3 is TGTGCCAGCCGGGAGCGGGAGGGAAATGAGCAGTTCTTC.

The chain joins TRBV27 to TRBJ2-2; 8 bases fit TRBD2. The V and J ends lost 7 bases and 4 bases, in that order; junction bases with no gene match: 8. CDR1 and CDR2 from the germline V gene are MNHEY and SMNVEV (reference sequence). The CDR3 extends over 15 amino acids. CDR3 sequence reads: CASTVGGAGTGELFF. The CDR3 coding sequence is TGTGCCAGCACCGTCGGGGGGGCAGGCACCGGGGAGCTGTTTTTT.

V and J are TRBV7-9 and TRBJ2-1; TRBD1 is a possible D gene (6 bases). V gave up 5 bases and J gave up 6 bases, with 20 bases separating them. The germline V gene has CDR1 SEHNR and CDR2 FQNEAQ (reference sequence). This CDR3 comprises 16 residues. CDR3 region: CASSPHQGFRSNEQFF. The CDR3 region has the DNA TGTGCCAGCAGCCCACATCAGGGGTTTAGGTCCAATGAGCAGTTCTTC.

This clonotype appeared once. This chain connects TRBV7-8 to TRBJ2-3, with D tentatively TRBD1 (5 bases). The V end was cut by 5 bases, the J end by 0 bases, with 15 bases between. CDR1 is SGHVS and CDR2 is FQNEAQ in the germline V gene. The CDR3 runs 16 residues. The CDR3 bases are TGTGCCAGCAGCCATGATGGGGCCTTTAGCACAGATACGCAGTATTTT. This codes for CASSHDGAFSTDTQYF. Variable domain in full (rest from reference TRBV7-8 and TRBJ2-3): GAGVSQSPRYKVAKRGQDVALRCDPISGHVSLFWYQQALGQGPEFLTYFQNEAQLDKSGLPSDRFFAERPEGSVSTLKIQRTQQEDSAVYLCASSHDGAFSTDTQYFGPGTRLTVL.

V gene TRBV20-1 combines with J gene TRBJ2-7; the D gene is possibly TRBD1 (6 bases). Germline V CDR1 and CDR2: DFQATT, SNEGSKA (reference sequence). V lost 5 bases, J lost 5 bases, and 10 bases lay in between. CDR3 length equals 11 residues. CDR3 residues: CSAVQGNEQYF. In DNA form, the CDR3 reads TGCAGTGCTGTACAGGGCAACGAGCAGTACTTC.

The chain is built from TRBV20-1 and TRBJ2-7, with no clear D. This CDR3 has 11 amino acids. Germline CDR1 DFQATT, CDR2 SNEGSKA (reference sequence). The ends were cut back, 4 bases at V and 3 bases at J, with 7 bases in the middle. DNA of the CDR3: TGCAGTGCTACCGTAAACTACGAGCAGTACTTC. Protein sequence: CSATVNYEQYF.

The chain recombines TRBV7-2 with TRBJ2-5; D ambiguous. Per germline, CDR1 SGHTA and CDR2 FQGNSA. The CDR3 totals 14 residues. Trimming removed 3 bases from V and 5 bases from J, with 13 bases in between. In nucleotides, the CDR3 is TGTGCCAGCAGCTTGCCTCCTCCGGCGGAGACCCAGTACTTC. It is translated as CASSLPPPAETQYF.

This clonotype was seen once. The V and J genes are TRBV19 and TRBJ2-2; 7 nucleotides align to TRBD2. Per germline, CDR1 LNHDA and CDR2 SQIVND (reference sequence). The CDR3 has 14 amino acids. The J segment lost 4 bases and the V segment lost 6 bases, leaving 5 bases of the junction unmatched. The CDR3 DNA sequence: TGTGCCAGTAGCCAATGGGGGGGCACCGGGGAGCTGTTTTTT. Its protein is CASSQWGGTGELFF.

This chain links TRBV24-1 with TRBJ2-1; no reliable D call. Germline V gene data show CDR1 as KGHDR and CDR2 as SFDVKD. V lost 6 bases, J lost 9 bases, and 8 bases lay in between. The CDR3 is 11 amino acids. This chain's CDR3 is CATSIAGEQFF. The CDR3 DNA follows: TGTGCCACCAGTATTGCAGGTGAGCAGTTCTTC.

This clonotype was found a few times. This chain uses TRBV20-1 with TRBJ1-5; 8 bases are a match to TRBD1. V shed 2 bases and J 3 bases; nucleotides not matched to a gene: 0. This CDR3 comprises 13 residues. Germline CDR1 DFQATT, CDR2 SNEGSKA (reference sequence). CDR3 DNA: TGCAGTGCTAGACAGGGGGCCAATCAGCCCCAGCATTTT. It is translated as CSARQGANQPQHF.